This paragraph covers one T cell receptor beta chain sequence. Per the study methods: Counts of nucleated cells, estimated from reference gene primer amplification, were obtained. Profiled with immunoSEQ multiplex PCR; TCRdb holds only in-frame clones, not every one. That table furnishes V, J and clone size, whereas the DNA furnished D and trimming. The sample carries approximately 140,000 clones, about 81% recorded once. The CDR3 loop spans 16 amino acids. Germline lookup yields CDR1 MNHEY and CDR2 SMNVEV (reference sequence). V was clipped by 2 bases and J by 3 bases; unmatched bases: 5. The sample belongs to a study of blood T cell repertoires in COVID-19. Study in general: Sources were T cells, B-cell-depleted T cells, or PBMCs; the material itself was cDNA or gDNA.

Sequencing was done on a sample of peripheral blood. The V and J genes are TRBV27 and TRBJ2-1, with 9 bases that match TRBD1. This clonotype originated in a woman at least 80 years old with acute or convalescent COVID-19. CDR3 protein: CASSLTTGGNYNEQFF. The CDR3 nucleotides are TGTGCCAGCAGTTTAACTACAGGGGGCAACTACAATGAGCAGTTCTTC.